Listed below are T cell receptor beta chains from one sample, sequenced in a study of radiotherapy plus CTLA-4 blockade in lung cancer. The table came from immunoSEQ multiplex PCR; TCRdb's copy has only in-frame clones and leaves some out. Among about 90,000 clones listed, approximately 82% were seen once. Sequenced here: peripheral blood, sampled from a patient treated with radiotherapy plus ipilimumab. The receptors derive from a human donor with non-small cell lung cancer that progressed on radiotherapy plus ipilimumab. The CDR3 runs from the conserved cysteine through the conserved F or W. The D gene is left open where the match is weak. Only part of the rows carry a size: once, few, many, or a class if the clone is expanded.

>TRBJ1-2|TRBV2|once|.
TGTGCCAGCACTATGGGCCCTGGGTATGGCTACACCTTC
CASTMGPGYGYTF
>TRBJ2-5|TRBV4-1|once|.
TGCGCCAGCAGCCAAGAGGCGTTGGTGACCCAGTACTTC
CASSQEALVTQYF
>TRBJ2-3|TRBV7-2|.|TRBD2
TGTGCCAGCAGCCCCGGACTAGCGGGGGGATCGAGCACAGATACGCAGTATTTT
CASSPGLAGGSSTDTQYF
>TRBJ2-3|TRBV18|.|TRBD2
TGTGCCAGCTCACCACCCGGGCTAGCGGGATCGTTATTCGTGGCAGATACGCAGTATTTT
CASSPPGLAGSLFVADTQYF
>TRBJ1-5|TRBV7-9|few|.
TGTGCCAGCAGCTTAGTGGCAACGGGTGACCAGCCCCAGCATTTT
CASSLVATGDQPQHF
>TRBJ2-7|TRBV11-2|.|TRBD1
TGTGCCAGCAGCTTAGATCGGACAGGGGTCCACGAGCAGTACTTC
CASSLDRTGVHEQYF
>TRBJ1-5|TRBV5-8|few|.
TGTGCCAGCAGCTTAGTGGCAGGGAACAGGGAAGGTCAGCCCCAGCATTTT
CASSLVAGNREGQPQHF
>TRBJ1-1|TRBV9|.|TRBD1
TGTGCCAGCCAACCGAACCCGGGACAGGGGATGACTGAAGCTTTCTTT
CASQPNPGQGMTEAFF
>TRBJ2-7|TRBV19|.|TRBD1
TGTGCGACAAAGACCGGGACAGGGGCAAGCTACGAGCAGTACTTC
CATKTGTGASYEQYF
>TRBJ2-7|TRBV2|.|TRBD2
TGTGCCAGCAGTGAATTGGGGGGGGACTTCTCCTACGAGCAGTACTTC
CASSELGGDFSYEQYF
>TRBJ1-2|TRBV28|.|TRBD1
TGTGCCACCGTGACAGGGGGCTATGGCTACACCTTC
CATVTGGYGYTF
>TRBJ2-7|TRBV14|.|.
TGTGCCAGCAGCAACCCAAGAGGGGGTAGATCCTACGAGCAGTACTTC
CASSNPRGGRSYEQYF
>TRBJ1-5|TRBV4-1|once|.
TGCGCCAGCAGCCAAGATCCCAGGGGACATAGCAATCAGCCCCAGCATTTT
CASSQDPRGHSNQPQHF
>TRBJ2-2|TRBV27|.|.
TGTGCCAGCAGTTGGGGGACTTACAGGGTGAACACCGGGGAGCTGTTTTTT
CASSWGTYRVNTGELFF
>TRBJ1-1|TRBV28|.|.
TGTGCCAGCAGTTTATTAGGGAACACTGAAGCTTTCTTT
CASSLLGNTEAFF
>TRBJ2-1|TRBV18|.|TRBD2
TGTGCCAGCTCACCAGGGAGCGGGATTAATGAGCAGTTCTTC
CASSPGSGINEQFF
>TRBJ1-1|TRBV2|.|.
TGTGCCAGCAGTGGAGGGTCCGGGCGGGCTGAAGCTTTCTTT
CASSGGSGRAEAFF
>TRBJ2-1|TRBV4-3|many|TRBD2
TGCGCCAGCAGCCAAGTTAGCGGGGGGGGGTACAATGAGCAGTTCTTC
CASSQVSGGGYNEQFF
>TRBJ2-5|TRBV19|few|.
TGTGCCAGTAGTGAAGGGGGACAGACCCAGTACTTC
CASSEGGQTQYF
>TRBJ1-5|TRBV28|few|TRBD1
TGTGCCAGCAGTTTGGGACAGGGGAGCAATCAGCCCCAGCATTTT
CASSLGQGSNQPQHF
>TRBJ2-1|TRBV4-2|once|TRBD2
TGTGCCAGCAGCCAGGCGACTAGCGGGGGGGGCAATGAGCAGTTCTTC
CASSQATSGGGNEQFF
>TRBJ2-3|TRBV5-1|.|TRBD1
TGCGCCAGCAGCCCGGGACAGGGGACCTTCACAGATACGCAGTATTTT
CASSPGQGTFTDTQYF